This T cell receptor (beta chain) was sequenced for a study of CD8 T cells in Susac syndrome. Reverse transcription of roughly 0.5 to 1 ug RNA was performed with random hexamers. MiXCR was run by TCRdb on the immunoSEQ multiplex PCR reads, yielding one entry per CDR3 protein. The sample holds 400,000 or so distinct CDR3 sequences, approximately 85% seen once. This CDR3 is 13 amino acids long. V was pared by 4 bases and J by 4 bases, with 10 bases between. Germline V CDR1 and CDR2: MGHRA, YSYEKL. Sequenced input: CD8+ T cells from PBMCs. The chain employs TRBV4-1 and TRBJ1-1; D unresolved. This TCR was sampled from a human donor with multiple sclerosis. CDR3 protein: CASSLTAVTEAFF. CDR3 DNA: TGCGCCAGCAGCCTCACTGCGGTCACTGAAGCTTTCTTT.